This is a list of T cell receptor beta chains from one sample in a study of shared clonotypes between healthy human individuals. The data were produced by immunoSEQ multiplex PCR, yet TCRdb's version contains in-frame clones alone and is incomplete. Counted here are roughly 530,000 clones, roughly 95% occurring once; the ten biggest clones make up 0.06%. The sequencing sample was made of naive CD4+ T cells sorted from blood. The receptors shown here come from a woman aged 30 to 39 in good health. Each CDR3 is given without its conserved first and last residue. Fields, in order: J gene, D gene, V gene, CDR3 protein. A D gene is named only where the DNA matches it firmly.

>TRBJ2-7|TRBD1|TRBV11-1
ASSPLIGDRGFEQY
>TRBJ1-3|TRBD1|TRBV28
ASSLVGNRGSGNTIY
>TRBJ1-2|-|TRBV10-3
AIRKDGNYGYT
>TRBJ2-3|TRBD1|TRBV2
ASNEKGQTSTDTQY
>TRBJ2-7|TRBD1|TRBV7-8
ASSTRGTGPYSYEQY
>TRBJ2-5|-|TRBV29-1
SVEETQY
>TRBJ1-2|-|TRBV18
ASSGQGGPYT
>TRBJ2-7|TRBD2|TRBV29-1
SVSKRLAGNEQY
>TRBJ2-1|TRBD2|TRBV28
ASSLYGRALF
>TRBJ2-1|TRBD2|TRBV15
ATSRVRLAEGNEQF
>TRBJ2-3|-|TRBV5-1
ASSRQEGATDTQY
>TRBJ2-5|-|TRBV5-1
ASSLDWEETQY
>TRBJ2-2|TRBD2|TRBV7-2
ASSDTGTSGSYTGELF
>TRBJ2-1|-|TRBV5-1
ASSLASEQF
>TRBJ2-1|-|TRBV9
ASSVGGPVSTYNEQF
>TRBJ1-2|TRBD1|TRBV29-1
SVELDRLIGYT
>TRBJ2-7|-|TRBV28
ASSLHSYEQY